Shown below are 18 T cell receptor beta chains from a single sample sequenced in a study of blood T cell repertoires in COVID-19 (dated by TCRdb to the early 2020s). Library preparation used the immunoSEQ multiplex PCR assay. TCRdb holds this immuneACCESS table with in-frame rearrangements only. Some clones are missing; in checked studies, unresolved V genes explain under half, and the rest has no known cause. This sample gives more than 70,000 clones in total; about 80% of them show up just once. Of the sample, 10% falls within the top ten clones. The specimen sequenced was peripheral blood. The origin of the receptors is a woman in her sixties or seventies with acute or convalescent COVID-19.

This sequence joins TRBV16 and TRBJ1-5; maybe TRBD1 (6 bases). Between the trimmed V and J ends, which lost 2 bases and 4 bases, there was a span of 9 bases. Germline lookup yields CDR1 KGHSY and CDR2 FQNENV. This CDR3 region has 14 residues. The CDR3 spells CASSQTGSNQPQHF. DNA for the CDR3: TGTGCCAGCAGCCAAACAGGGAGTAATCAGCCCCAGCATTTT.

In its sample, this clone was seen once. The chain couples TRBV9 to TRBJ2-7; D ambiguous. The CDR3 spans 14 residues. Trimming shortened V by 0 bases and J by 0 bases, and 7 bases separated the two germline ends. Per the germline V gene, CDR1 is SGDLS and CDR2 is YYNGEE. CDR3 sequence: CASSVGRSSYEQYF. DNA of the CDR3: TGTGCCAGCAGCGTAGGAAGGAGCTCCTACGAGCAGTACTTC. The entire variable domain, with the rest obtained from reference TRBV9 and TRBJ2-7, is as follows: DSGVTQTPKHLITATGQRVTLRCSPRSGDLSVYWYQQSLDQGLQFLIQYYNGEERAKGNILERFSAQQFPDLHSELNLSSLELGDSALYFCASSVGRSSYEQYFGPGTRLTVT.

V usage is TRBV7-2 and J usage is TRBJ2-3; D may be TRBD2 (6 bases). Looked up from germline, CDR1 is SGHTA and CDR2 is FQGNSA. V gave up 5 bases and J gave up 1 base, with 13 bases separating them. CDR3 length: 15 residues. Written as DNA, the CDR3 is TGTGCCAGCAGCCCTAGCGTCCCTCGCACAGATACGCAGTATTTT. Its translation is CASSPSVPRTDTQYF.

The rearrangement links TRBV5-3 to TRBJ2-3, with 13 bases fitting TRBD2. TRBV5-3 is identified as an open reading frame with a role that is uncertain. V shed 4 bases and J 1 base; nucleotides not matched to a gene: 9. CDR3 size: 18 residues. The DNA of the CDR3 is TGTGCCAGAAGCCAAGGACTAGCGGGGGTAATGGGCACAGATACGCAGTATTTT. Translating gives CARSQGLAGVMGTDTQYF.

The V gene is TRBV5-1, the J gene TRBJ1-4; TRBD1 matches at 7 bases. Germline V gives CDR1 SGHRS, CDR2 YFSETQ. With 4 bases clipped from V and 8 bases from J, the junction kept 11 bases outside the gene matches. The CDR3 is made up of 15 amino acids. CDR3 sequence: CASSPSLGGAEKLFF. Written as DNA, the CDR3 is TGCGCCAGCAGCCCCAGTTTAGGGGGCGCGGAAAAACTGTTTTTT.

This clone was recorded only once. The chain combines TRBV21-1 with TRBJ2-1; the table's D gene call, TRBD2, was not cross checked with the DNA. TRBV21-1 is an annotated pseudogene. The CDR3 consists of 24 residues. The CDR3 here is CASSKALRGAGGLAGGQLYNEQFF. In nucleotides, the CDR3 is TGTGCCAGCAGCAAAGCCTTACGTGGCGCGGGGGGACTAGCGGGAGGGCAGCTCTACAATGAGCAGTTCTTC.

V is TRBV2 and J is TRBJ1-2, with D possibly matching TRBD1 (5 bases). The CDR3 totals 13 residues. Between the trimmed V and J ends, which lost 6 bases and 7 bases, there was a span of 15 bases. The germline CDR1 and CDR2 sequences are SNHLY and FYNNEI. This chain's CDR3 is CASRFQGLTGYTF. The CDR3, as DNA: TGTGCCAGCAGATTCCAGGGTCTGACTGGCTACACCTTC.

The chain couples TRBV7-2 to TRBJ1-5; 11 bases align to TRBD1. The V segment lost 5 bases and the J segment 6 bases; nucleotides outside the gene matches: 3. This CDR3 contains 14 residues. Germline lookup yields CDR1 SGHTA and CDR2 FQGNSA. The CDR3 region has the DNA TGTGCCAGCAGCACCGGGACAGGGGGTCAGCCCCAGCATTTT. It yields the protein CASSTGTGGQPQHF.

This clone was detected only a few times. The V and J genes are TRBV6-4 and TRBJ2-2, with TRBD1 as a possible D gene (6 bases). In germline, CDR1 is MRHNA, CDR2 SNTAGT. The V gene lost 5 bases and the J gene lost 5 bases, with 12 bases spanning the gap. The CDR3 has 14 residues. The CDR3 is CASSKTGTTGELFF. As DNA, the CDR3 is TGTGCCAGCAGTAAAACTGGGACAACCGGGGAGCTGTTTTTT.

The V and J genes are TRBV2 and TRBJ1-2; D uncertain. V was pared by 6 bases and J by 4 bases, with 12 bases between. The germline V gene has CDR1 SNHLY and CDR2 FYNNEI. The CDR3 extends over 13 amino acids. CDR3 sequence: CASRSQPPYGYTF. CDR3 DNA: TGTGCCAGCAGGTCACAACCACCCTATGGCTACACCTTC.

The CDR3 protein is CASSQRQGHVHPNQPQHF. The CDR3 DNA is TGCGCCAGCAGTCAACGACAGGGGCATGTCCATCCGAATCAGCCCCAGCATTTT. V gene TRBV23-1 combines with J gene TRBJ1-5, with 8 positions matching TRBD1. TRBV23-1 is treated as an ORF (open reading frame) with a function not yet certain. The CDR3 spans 18 residues. Losses at the gene ends were 2 bases for V and 4 bases for J; bases not matched to a gene: 13.

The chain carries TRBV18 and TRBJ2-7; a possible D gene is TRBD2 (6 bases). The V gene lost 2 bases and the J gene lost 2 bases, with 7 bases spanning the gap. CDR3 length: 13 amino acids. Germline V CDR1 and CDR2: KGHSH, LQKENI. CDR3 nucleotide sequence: TGTGCCAGCTCACCAGGGGGGACCTACGAGCAGTACTTC. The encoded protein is CASSPGGTYEQYF.

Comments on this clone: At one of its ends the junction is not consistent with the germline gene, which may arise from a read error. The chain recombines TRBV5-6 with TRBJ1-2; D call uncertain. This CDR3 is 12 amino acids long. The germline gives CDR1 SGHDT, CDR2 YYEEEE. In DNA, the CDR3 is TGTGCCAGCAGGTTGGACGGCTATGGCTACACCTTC. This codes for CASRLDGYGYTF.

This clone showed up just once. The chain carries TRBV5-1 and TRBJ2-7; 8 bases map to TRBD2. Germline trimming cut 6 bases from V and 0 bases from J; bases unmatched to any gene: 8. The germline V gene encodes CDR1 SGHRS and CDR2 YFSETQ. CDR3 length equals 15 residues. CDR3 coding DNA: TGCGCCAGCACGCTCAGCGGGAGTTACTCCTACGAGCAGTACTTC. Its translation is CASTLSGSYSYEQYF. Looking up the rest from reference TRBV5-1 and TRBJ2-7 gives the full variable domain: KAGVTQTPRYLIKTRGQQVTLSCSPISGHRSVSWYQQTPGQGLQFLFEYFSETQRNKGNFPGRFSGRQFSNSRSEMNVSTLELGDSALYLCASTLSGSYSYEQYFGPGTRLTVT.

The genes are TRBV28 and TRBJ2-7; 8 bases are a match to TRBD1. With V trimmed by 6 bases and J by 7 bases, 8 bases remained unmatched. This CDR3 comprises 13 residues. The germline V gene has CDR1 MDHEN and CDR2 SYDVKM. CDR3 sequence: CASRKTGGQEQYF. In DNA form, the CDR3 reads TGTGCCAGCAGAAAAACAGGGGGTCAAGAGCAGTACTTC.

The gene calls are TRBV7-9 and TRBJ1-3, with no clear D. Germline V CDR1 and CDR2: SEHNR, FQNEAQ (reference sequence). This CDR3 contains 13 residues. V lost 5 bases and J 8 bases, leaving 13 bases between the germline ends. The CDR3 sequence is CASSTPLLDTIYF. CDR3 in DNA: TGTGCCAGCAGCACTCCCCTGCTGGACACCATATATTTT.

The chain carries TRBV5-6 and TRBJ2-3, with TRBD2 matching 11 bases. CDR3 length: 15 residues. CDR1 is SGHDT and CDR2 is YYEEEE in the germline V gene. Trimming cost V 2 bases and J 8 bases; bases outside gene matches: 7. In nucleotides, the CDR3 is TGTGCCAGCAGCTTCCGGACTAGCGGGTGGGGTACGCAGTATTTT. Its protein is CASSFRTSGWGTQYF.

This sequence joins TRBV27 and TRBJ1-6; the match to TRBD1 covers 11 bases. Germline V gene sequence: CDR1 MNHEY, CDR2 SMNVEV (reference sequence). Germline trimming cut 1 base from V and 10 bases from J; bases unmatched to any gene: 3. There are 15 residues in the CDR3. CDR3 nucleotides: TGTGCCAGCAGTTTATTCGGGACAGGGGGATCACCCCTCCACTTT. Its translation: CASSLFGTGGSPLHF.